The present TCR beta chain was sequenced within a study of cytotoxic CD8 clonotypes in ibrutinib-treated CLL. In the study overall: Among responders, some 25 were partial and 2 complete; after median roughly 68 months, approximately 15 stayed remitted and about 12 progressed. The study's findings and limits: Sampling times, which were not matched between the groups, differed between sustained-remission patients and progressing patients.

Clones were read by immunoSEQ multiplex PCR, and TCRdb kept only the in-frame ones, dropping some. The sample lists around 25,000 clones, about 75% occurring once. Comment on this clone: Its specificity is not known.

The material was PBMCs, obtained after 24 months of ibrutinib treatment. The TCR comes from a human donor with chronic lymphocytic leukemia.

CDR3 in DNA: TGCGCCAGCAGCTTTGGAGCAGGGAGGAATGAGCAGTTCTTC. Its protein product is CASSFGAGRNEQFF. The gene calls are TRBV5-1 and TRBJ2-1; D perhaps matches TRBD2 (6 bases). The germline V gene has CDR1 SGHRS and CDR2 YFSETQ. This CDR3 is 14 amino acids long. V was trimmed by 2 bases and J by 7 bases, leaving 13 bases between them.